The 4 T cell receptor beta chains below were found in one sample sequenced in a study of shared clonotypes between healthy human individuals (dated by TCRdb to between 2020 and 2021). CD8 naive samples were CD45RO-negative cells positively selected for CCR7, giving a CD45RA+CCR7+ population that excluded TemRA cells. Library construction relied on the immunoSEQ multiplex PCR assay. This is the immuneACCESS table as TCRdb keeps it, with only in-frame sequences that have V and J called. A part of the clones is gone; compared with another copy, unresolved V genes explain less than half, and the rest is unexplained. The sample has around 600,000 clones on record, 98% of them singletons. 0.3% of the sample is in the top ten clones. Sequenced input: naive CD8+ T cells sorted from blood. The cell subset or site label for this specimen denotes: CD45RA+CCR7+. Receptors were obtained from a man younger than 40 in good health.

The chain is built from TRBV7-2 and TRBJ2-2; 8 positions agree with TRBD2. The CDR3 covers 18 residues. Germline V gene lookup returns CDR1 SGHTA and CDR2 FQGNSA. The ends lost 1 base at V and 0 bases at J; junction bases unmatched: 7. CDR3 bases: TGTGCCAGCAGCTTAGAAATATCGGGAGGGCCGAACACCGGGGAGCTGTTTTTT. This encodes CASSLEISGGPNTGELFF.

The chain carries TRBV11-2 and TRBJ2-7; the D gene is possibly TRBD2 (6 bases). Germline CDR1 and CDR2: SGHAT and FQNNGV. Trimming cost V 1 base and J 7 bases, with 11 bases left between them. The CDR3 spans 13 residues. Here the CDR3 reads CASSLVGAGEQYF. CDR3 in DNA: TGTGCCAGCAGCTTAGTCGGGGCGGGGGAGCAGTACTTC.

This clone has just a few counts. J is TRBJ2-7 and V is TRBV2; either TRBD1 or TRBD2 may supply D (6 bases each). Trimming left V 0 bases short and J 3 bases short, with 12 bases between. Germline CDR1 and CDR2: SNHLY and FYNNEI. The CDR3 loop spans 15 amino acids. The CDR3 loop reads CASSEAGAGIYEQYF. The DNA of the CDR3 is TGTGCCAGCAGTGAAGCGGGGGCGGGGATCTACGAGCAGTACTTC.

The CDR3 region has the DNA TGTGCCAGCAGCGGGCCTGATGTAAATACGCAGTATTTT. Translation: CASSGPDVNTQYF. This rearrangement joins TRBV9 to TRBJ2-3; no reliable D call. The CDR3 has 13 residues. Trimming took 3 bases from V and 7 from J, leaving 12 bases between them. CDR1 is SGDLS, CDR2 YYNGEE, per germline.